This TCR beta chain was sequenced for a study of CD8+ T cells in alopecia areata. In the study overall: Treated patients received oral tofacitinib, 5 to 10 mg twice daily. The study, taken as a whole, reports: Expanded CD8+ clones among the top 100, and scalp clonality, were significantly decreased by tofacitinib. A great number of expanded lesional clones endured in scalp and blood during tofacitinib.

The ends were cut back, 3 bases at V and 5 bases at J, with 11 bases in the middle. Germline V CDR1 and CDR2: SGDLS, YYNGEE. The CDR3 runs to 13 residues. Extracted RNA was reverse transcribed into cDNA, the sequencing template. TCRdb's table, derived via immunoSEQ multiplex PCR, lists solely in-frame clones and lacks some. The sample includes roughly 220,000 clones, about two fifths seen only once; the top ten take roughly 0.45%. Turning to this clone: What it recognizes is unknown.

Indicated treatment: oral pan-JAK inhibitor, 5-10 mg twice daily. Both peripheral blood and punch biopsies of lesional scalp skin were obtained from patients who had alopecia areata. The chain employs TRBV9 and TRBJ1-2; D unclear. The starting material was CD4+ T cells sorted from blood, obtained between weeks 30 and 35, from a patient treated with tofacitinib. The clonotype originates from a human donor with alopecia areata. Here the CDR3 reads CASSAQRGYGYTF. The CDR3 nucleotides are TGTGCCAGCAGCGCCCAACGGGGTTATGGCTACACCTTC. Together with reference TRBV9 and TRBJ1-2, the CDR3 gives the full variable domain: DSGVTQTPKHLITATGQRVTLRCSPRSGDLSVYWYQQSLDQGLQFLIQYYNGEERAKGNILERFSAQQFPDLHSELNLSSLELGDSALYFCASSAQRGYGYTFGSGTRLTVV.